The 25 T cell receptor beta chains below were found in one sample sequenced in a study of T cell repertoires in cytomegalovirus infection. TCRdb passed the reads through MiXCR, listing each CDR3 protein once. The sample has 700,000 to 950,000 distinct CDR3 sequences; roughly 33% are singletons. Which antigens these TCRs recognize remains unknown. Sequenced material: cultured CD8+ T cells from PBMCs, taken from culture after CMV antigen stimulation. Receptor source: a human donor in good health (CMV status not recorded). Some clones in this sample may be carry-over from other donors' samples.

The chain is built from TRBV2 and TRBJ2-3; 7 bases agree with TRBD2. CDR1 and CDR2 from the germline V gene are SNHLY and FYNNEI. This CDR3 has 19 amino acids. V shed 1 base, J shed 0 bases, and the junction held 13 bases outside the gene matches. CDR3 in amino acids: CASSEDLLKAGSSTDTQYF. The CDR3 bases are TGTGCCAGCAGTGAAGACCTATTAAAAGCGGGGTCTAGCACAGATACGCAGTATTTT.

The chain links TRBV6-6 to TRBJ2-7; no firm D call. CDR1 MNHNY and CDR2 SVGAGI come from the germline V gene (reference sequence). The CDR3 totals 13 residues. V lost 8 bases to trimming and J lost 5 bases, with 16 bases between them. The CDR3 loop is CASGLTVSNEQYF. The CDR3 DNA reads TGTGCCAGCGGGTTGACGGTTTCTAACGAGCAGTACTTC.

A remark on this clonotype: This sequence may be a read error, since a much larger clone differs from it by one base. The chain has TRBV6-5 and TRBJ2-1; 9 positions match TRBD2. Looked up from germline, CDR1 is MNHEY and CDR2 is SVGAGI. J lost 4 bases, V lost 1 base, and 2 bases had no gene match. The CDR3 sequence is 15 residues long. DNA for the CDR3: TGTGCCAGCAGTTACTTAGCGGGGGAGTACAATGAGCAGTTCTTC. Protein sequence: CASSYLAGEYNEQFF.

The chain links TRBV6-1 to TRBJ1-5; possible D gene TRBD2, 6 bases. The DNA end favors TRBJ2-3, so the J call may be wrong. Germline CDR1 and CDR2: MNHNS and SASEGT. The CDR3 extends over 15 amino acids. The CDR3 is CASSERGDSNQPQYF. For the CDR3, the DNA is TGTGCCAGCAGTGAGCGCGGGGATAGCAATCAGCCCCAGTATTTT.

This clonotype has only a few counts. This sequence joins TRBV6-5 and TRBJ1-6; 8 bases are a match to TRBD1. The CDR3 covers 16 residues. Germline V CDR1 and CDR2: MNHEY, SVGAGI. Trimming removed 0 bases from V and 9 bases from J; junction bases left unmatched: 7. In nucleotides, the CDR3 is TGTGCCAGCAGTTACTCGACAGGGGAGAACGGTTCACCCCTCCACTTT. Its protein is CASSYSTGENGSPLHF.

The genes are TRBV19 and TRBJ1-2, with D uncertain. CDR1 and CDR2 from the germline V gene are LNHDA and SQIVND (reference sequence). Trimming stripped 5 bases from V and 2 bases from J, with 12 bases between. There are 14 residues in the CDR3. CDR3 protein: CASSRSRQNYGYTF. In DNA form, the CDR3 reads TGTGCCAGTAGTCGATCGAGGCAGAACTATGGCTACACCTTC.

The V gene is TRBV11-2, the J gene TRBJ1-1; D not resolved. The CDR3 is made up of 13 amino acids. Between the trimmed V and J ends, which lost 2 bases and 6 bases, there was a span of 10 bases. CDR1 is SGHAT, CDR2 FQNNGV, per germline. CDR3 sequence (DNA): TGTGCCAGCAGCTTATTTAAGGCCGCTGAAGCTTTCTTT. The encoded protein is CASSLFKAAEAFF. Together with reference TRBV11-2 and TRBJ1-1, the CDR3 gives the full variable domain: EAGVAQSPRYKIIEKRQSVAFWCNPISGHATLYWYQQILGQGPKLLIQFQNNGVVDDSQLPKDRFSAERLKGVDSTLKIQPAKLEDSAVYLCASSLFKAAEAFFGQGTRLTVV.

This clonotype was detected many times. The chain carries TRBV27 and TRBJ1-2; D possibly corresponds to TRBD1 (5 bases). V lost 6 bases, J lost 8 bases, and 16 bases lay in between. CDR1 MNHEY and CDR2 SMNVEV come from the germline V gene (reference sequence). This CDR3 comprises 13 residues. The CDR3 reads CASSLGQGRGYTF. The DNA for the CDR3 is TGTGCCAGCAGCTTAGGTCAGGGAAGAGGCTACACCTTC.

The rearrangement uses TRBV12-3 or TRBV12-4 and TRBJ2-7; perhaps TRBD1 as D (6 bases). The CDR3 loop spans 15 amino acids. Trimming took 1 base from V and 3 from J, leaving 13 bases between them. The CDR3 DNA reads TGTGCCAGCAGTTTAGAACAGGGTGGGATCTACGAGCAGTACTTC. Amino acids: CASSLEQGGIYEQYF.

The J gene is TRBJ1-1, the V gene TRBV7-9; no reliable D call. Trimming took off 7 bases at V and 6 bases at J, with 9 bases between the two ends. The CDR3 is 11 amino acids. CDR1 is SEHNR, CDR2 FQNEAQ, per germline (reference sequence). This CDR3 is CASTRSAEAFF. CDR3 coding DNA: TGTGCCAGCACCCGCAGCGCTGAAGCTTTCTTT.

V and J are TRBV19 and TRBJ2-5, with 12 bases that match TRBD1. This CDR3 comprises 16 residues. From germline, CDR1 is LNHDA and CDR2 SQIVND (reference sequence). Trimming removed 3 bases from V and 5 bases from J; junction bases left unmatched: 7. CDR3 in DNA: TGTGCCAGTAGTATTTGGGGACAGGGGGCTAGGGAGACCCAGTACTTC. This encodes CASSIWGQGARETQYF.

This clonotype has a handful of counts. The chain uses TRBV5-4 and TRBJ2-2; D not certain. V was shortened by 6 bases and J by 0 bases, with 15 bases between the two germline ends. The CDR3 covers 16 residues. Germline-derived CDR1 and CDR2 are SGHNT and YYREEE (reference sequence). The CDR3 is CASILEDETNTGELFF. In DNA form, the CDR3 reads TGTGCCAGCATCCTCGAGGATGAGACGAACACCGGGGAGCTGTTTTTT. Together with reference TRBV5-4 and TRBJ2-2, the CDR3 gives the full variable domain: ETGVTQSPTHLIKTRGQQVTLRCSSQSGHNTVSWYQQALGQGPQFIFQYYREEENGRGNFPPRFSGLQFPNYSSELNVNALELDDSALYLCASILEDETNTGELFFGEGSRLTVL.

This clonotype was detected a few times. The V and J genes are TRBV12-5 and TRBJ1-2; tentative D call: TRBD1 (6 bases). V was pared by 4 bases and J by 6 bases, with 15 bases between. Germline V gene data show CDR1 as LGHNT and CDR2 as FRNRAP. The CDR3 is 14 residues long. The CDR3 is CASGSGQSVHGYTF. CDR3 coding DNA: TGTGCTAGTGGTTCCGGACAGTCAGTGCATGGCTACACCTTC.

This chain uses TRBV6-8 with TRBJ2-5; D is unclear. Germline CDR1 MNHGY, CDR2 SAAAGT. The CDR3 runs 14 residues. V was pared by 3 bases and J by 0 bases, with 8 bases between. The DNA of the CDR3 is TGTGCCAGCAGTTATCGGAACCACCAAGAGACCCAGTACTTC. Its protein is CASSYRNHQETQYF.

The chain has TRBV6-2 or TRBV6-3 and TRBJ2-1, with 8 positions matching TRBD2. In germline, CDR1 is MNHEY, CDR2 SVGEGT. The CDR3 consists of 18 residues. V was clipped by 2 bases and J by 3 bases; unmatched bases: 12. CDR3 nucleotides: TGTGCCAGCAGTTACCCGAGGGGCGGGGGGTCCCTCTACAATGAGCAGTTCTTC. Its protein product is CASSYPRGGGSLYNEQFF.

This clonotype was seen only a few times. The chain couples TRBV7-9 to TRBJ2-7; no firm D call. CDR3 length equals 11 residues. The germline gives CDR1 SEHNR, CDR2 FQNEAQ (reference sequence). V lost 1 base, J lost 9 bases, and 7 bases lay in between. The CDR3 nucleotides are TGTGCCAGCAGCTTAGACCTCGGGCAGTACTTC. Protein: CASSLDLGQYF. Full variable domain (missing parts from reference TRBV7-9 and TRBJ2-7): DTGVSQNPRHKITKRGQNVTFRCDPISEHNRLYWYRQTLGQGPEFLTYFQNEAQLEKSRLLSDRFSAERPKGSFSTLEIQRTEQGDSAMYLCASSLDLGQYFGPGTRLTVT.

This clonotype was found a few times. The CDR3 loop is CASSQSEYYTF. DNA for the CDR3: TGCGCCAGCAGCCAATCCGAGTACTACACCTTC. This rearrangement joins TRBV4-1 to TRBJ1-2; D gene unclear. The V and J ends lost 2 bases and 10 bases respectively, with 8 bases between them. The germline gives CDR1 MGHRA, CDR2 YSYEKL. This CDR3 is 11 amino acids long.

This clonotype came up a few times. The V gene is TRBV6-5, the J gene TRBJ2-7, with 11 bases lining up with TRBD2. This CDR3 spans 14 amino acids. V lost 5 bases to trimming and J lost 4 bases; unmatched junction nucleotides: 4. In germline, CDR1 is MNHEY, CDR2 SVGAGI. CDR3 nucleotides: TGTGCCAGCAGTAAGGGACTAGCGGAATACGAGCAGTACTTC. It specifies CASSKGLAEYEQYF.

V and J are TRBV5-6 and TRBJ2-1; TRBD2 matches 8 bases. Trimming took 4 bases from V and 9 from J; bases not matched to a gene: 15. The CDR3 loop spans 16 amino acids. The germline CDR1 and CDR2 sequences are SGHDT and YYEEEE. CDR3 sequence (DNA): TGTGCCAGCAGCCTGATGACCGACGGGGGGGCCGGTGAGCAGTTCTTC. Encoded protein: CASSLMTDGGAGEQFF. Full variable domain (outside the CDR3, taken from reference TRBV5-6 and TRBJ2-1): DAGVTQSPTHLIKTRGQQVTLRCSPKSGHDTVSWYQQALGQGPQFIFQYYEEEERQRGNFPDRFSGHQFPNYSSELNVNALLLGDSALYLCASSLMTDGGAGEQFFGPGTRLTVL.

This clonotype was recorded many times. CDR3 protein: CASSLRRGPTNEKLFF. The CDR3 DNA is TGTGCCAGCAGTCTTCGGAGGGGTCCGACTAATGAAAAACTGTTTTTT. The genes are TRBV28 and TRBJ1-4; a possible D gene is TRBD1 (5 bases). CDR1 MDHEN and CDR2 SYDVKM come from the germline V gene. V lost 5 bases to trimming and J lost 2 bases, with 15 bases between them. This CDR3 is 16 amino acids long.

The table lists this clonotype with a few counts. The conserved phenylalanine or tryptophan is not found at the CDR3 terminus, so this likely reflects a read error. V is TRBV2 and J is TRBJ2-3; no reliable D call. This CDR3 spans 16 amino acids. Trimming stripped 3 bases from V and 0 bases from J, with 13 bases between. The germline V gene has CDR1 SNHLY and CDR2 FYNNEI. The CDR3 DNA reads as TGTGCCAGCAGTGAGGCCGACGGTACTAGCACAGATACGCAGTATTCT. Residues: CASSEADGTSTDTQYS.

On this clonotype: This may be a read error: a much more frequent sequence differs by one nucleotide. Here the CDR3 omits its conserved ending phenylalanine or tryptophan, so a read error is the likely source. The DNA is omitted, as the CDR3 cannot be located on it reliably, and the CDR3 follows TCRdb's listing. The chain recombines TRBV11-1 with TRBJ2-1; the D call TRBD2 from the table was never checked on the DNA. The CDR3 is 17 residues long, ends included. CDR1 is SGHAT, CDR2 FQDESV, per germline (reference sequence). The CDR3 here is CASSTRLTGGGSAARFL.

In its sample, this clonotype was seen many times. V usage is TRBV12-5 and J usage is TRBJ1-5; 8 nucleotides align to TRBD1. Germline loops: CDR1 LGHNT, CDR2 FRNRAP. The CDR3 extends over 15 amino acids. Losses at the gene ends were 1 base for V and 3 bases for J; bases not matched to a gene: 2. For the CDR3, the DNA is TGTGCTAGTGGTTTGGGGACAGGGCCCAATCAGCCCCAGCATTTT. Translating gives CASGLGTGPNQPQHF. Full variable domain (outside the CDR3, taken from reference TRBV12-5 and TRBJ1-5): DARVTQTPRHKVTEMGQEVTMRCQPILGHNTVFWYRQTMMQGLELLAYFRNRAPLDDSGMPKDRFSAEMPDATLATLKIQPSEPRDSAVYFCASGLGTGPNQPQHFGDGTRLSIL.

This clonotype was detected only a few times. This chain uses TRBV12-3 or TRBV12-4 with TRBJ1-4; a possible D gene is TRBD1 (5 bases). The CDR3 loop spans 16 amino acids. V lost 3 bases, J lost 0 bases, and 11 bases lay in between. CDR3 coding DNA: TGTGCCAGCAGTTTTTTCCGGGGCTCAACTAATGAAAAACTGTTTTTT. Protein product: CASSFFRGSTNEKLFF.

For the CDR3, the DNA is TGTGCCAGCAGTGTCGGCAGGAGGACTGAGCAGTTCTTC. This translates into CASSVGRRTEQFF. This sequence joins TRBV25-1 and TRBJ2-1, with D perhaps TRBD2 (5 bases). Germline V lookup: CDR1 MGHDK, CDR2 SYGVNS. Trimming took 4 bases from V and 9 from J, leaving 13 bases between them. CDR3 length equals 13 residues.